The sample holds a few counts of the clone carrying this T cell receptor beta chain. These data are taken from a study of T-cell memory formation after mild COVID-19. TCRdb recomputed calls from the 5' RACE reads with MiXCR, one row per CDR3 protein. The sample has 350,000 or so distinct CDR3 sequences, roughly 13% seen once. The sample consisted of PBMCs or a T cell subset sorted from them (not recorded which). The TCR originated in a man aged 18 to 29 who had mild COVID-19 (a few samples of this study predate the infection). Cell type and time point are not known.

The CDR3 loop reads CSVTGGLYGYTF. CDR3 coding DNA: TGCAGCGTTACAGGGGGCTTATATGGCTACACCTTC. V usage is TRBV29-1 and J usage is TRBJ1-2; 9 bases align to TRBD1. The CDR3 covers 12 residues. With 5 bases clipped from V and 5 bases from J, the junction kept 3 bases outside the gene matches. From germline, CDR1 is SQVTM and CDR2 ANQGSEA.